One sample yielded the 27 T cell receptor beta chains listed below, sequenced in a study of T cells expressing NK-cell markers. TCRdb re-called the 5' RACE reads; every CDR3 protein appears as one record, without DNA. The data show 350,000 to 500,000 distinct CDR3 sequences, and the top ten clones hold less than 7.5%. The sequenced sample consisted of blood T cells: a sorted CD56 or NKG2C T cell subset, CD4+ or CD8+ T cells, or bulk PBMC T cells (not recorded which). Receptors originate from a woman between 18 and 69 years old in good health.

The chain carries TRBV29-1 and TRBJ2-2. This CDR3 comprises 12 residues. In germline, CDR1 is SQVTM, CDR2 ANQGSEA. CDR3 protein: CSAPKSTGELFF.

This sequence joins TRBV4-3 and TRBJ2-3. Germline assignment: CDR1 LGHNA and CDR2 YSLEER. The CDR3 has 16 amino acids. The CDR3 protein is CASSQVTGSGTDTQYF.

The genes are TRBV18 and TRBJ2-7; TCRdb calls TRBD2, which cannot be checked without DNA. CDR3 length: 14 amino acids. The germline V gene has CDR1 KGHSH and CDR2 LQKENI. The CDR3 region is CASSPGTINYEQYF.

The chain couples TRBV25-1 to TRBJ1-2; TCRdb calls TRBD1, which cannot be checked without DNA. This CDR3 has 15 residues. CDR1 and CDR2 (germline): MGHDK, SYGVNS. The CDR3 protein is CASSEFEGRNYGYTF.

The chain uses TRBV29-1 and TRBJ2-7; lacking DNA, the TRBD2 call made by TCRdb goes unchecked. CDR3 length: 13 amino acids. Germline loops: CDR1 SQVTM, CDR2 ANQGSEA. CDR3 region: CSVGLAGYYEQYF.

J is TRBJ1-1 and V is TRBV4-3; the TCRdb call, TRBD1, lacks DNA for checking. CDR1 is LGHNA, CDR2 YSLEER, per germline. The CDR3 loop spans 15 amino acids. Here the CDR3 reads CASSQDYRGNTEAFF.

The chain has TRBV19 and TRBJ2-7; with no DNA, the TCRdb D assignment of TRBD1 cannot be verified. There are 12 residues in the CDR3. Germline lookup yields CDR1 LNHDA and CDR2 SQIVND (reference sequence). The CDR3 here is CASRDNLYEQYF.

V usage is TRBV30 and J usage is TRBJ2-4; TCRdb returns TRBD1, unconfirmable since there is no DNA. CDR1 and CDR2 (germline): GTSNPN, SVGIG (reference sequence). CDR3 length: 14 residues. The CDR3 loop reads CAWSPGQGSDIQYF.

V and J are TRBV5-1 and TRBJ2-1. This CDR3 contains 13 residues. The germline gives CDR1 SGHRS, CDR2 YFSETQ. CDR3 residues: CASSSDPYNEQFF.

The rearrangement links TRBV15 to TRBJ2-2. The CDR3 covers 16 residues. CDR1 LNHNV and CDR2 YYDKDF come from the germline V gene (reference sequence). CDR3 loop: CATSRLDAKNTGELFF.

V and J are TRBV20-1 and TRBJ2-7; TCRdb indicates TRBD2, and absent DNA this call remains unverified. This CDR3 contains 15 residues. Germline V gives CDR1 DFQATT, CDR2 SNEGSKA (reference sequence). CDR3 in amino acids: CSARDLAGVTYEQYF.

CDR3 loop: CASSQEAIAYEQYF. The genes are TRBV4-3 and TRBJ2-7. CDR1 LGHNA and CDR2 YSLEER come from the germline V gene. This CDR3 has 14 amino acids.

CDR3 sequence reads: CSVRVTDTQYF. The V gene is TRBV29-1, the J gene TRBJ2-3. Germline CDR1 and CDR2: SQVTM and ANQGSEA. This CDR3 comprises 11 residues.

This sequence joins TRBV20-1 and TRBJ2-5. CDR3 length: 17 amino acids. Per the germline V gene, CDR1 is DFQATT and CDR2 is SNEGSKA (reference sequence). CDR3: CSARDQNDLIGQETQYF.

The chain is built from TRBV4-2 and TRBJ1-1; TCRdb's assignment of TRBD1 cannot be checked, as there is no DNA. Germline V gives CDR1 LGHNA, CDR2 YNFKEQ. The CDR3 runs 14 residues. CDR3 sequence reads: CASSQGDRDTEAFF.

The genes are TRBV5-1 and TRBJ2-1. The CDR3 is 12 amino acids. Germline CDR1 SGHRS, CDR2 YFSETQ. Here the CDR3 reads CASSLADNEQFF.

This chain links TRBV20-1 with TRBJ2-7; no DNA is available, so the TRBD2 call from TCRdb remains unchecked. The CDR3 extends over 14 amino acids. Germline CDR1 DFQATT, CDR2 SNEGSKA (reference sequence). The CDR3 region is CSAGSGRFSYEQYF.

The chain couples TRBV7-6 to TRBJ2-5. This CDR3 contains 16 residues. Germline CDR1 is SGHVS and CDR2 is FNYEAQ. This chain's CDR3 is CASSLAFSGVQETQYF.

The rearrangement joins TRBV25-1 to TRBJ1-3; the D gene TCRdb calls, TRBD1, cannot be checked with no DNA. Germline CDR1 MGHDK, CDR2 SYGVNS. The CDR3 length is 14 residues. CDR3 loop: CATSGTGDGNTIYF.

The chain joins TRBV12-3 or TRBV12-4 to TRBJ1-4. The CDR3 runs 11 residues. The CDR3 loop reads CASSIAGPLFF.

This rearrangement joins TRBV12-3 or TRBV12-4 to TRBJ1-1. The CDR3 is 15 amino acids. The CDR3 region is CASSFRDGQNTEAFF.

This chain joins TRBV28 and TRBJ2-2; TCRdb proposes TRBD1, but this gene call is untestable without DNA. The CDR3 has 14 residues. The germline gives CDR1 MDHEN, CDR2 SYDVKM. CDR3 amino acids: CASSLGRGTGELFF. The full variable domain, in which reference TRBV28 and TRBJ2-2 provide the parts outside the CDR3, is DVKVTQSSRYLVKRTGEKVFLECVQDMDHENMFWYRQDPGLGLRLIYFSYDVKMKEKGDIPEGYSVSREKKERFSLILESASTNQTSMYLCASSLGRGTGELFFGEGSRLTVL.

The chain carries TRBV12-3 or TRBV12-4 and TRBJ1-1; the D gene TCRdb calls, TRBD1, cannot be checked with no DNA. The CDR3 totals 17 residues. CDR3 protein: CASCLFGWGTENTEAFF.

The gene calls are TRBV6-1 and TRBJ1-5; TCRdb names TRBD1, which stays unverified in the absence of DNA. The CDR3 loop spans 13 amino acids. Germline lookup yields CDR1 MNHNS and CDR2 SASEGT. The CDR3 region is CASMIRGNQPQHF.

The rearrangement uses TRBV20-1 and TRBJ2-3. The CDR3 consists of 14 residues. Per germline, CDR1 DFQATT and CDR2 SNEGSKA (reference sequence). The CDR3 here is CSARVTGSTDTQYF.

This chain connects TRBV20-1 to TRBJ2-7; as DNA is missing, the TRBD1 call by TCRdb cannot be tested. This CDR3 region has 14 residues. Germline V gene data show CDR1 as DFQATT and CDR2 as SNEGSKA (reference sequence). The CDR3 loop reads CSASLDREPYEQYF.

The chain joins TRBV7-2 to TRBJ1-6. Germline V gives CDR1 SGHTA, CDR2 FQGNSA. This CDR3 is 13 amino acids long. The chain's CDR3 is CASSLAGRVPLHF.